The rows below give T cell receptor beta chains drawn from one sample of a study of blood T cell repertoires in COVID-19. Only in-frame clones appear in the TCRdb table, and some are missing; sequencing was by immunoSEQ multiplex PCR. The sample lists a few hundred thousand clones; roughly nine tenths were seen once. The specimen sequenced was PBMCs or T cells enriched from blood (not recorded which). The receptors shown here come from a woman in her thirties or forties who had recovered from COVID-19. CDR3s include the opening cysteine and the closing phenylalanine or tryptophan. A D gene is named only where the DNA matches it firmly. Clone size is shown for a subset of rows, as once, few, many or a class of expanded clone.

V	D	size	J	length	CDR3	DNA
TRBV28	TRBD1	NA	TRBJ1-4	15	CASSSYRGRHEKLFF	TGTGCCAGCAGTTCATACAGGGGGCGCCATGAAAAACTGTTTTTT
TRBV7-2	NA	NA	TRBJ2-1	16	CASSVQGQRSYNEQFF	TGTGCCAGCAGCGTCCAAGGACAGAGATCCTACAATGAGCAGTTCTTC
TRBV18	NA	NA	TRBJ2-2	15	CASSPPQGAGGELFF	TGTGCCAGCTCACCACCCCAGGGTGCCGGCGGGGAGCTGTTTTTT
TRBV7-3	NA	NA	TRBJ2-7	15	CASSLRDSPSYEQYF	TGTGCCAGCAGCCTCCGGGACTCCCCCTCCTACGAGCAGTACTTC
TRBV28	TRBD2	once	TRBJ2-7	12	CAIGLAGGEQYF	TGTGCTATCGGGCTAGCGGGAGGCGAGCAGTACTTC
TRBV30	TRBD2	NA	TRBJ2-2	14	CAWSVLARTGELFF	TGTGCCTGGAGTGTACTAGCGCGCACCGGGGAGCTGTTTTTT
TRBV28	NA	NA	TRBJ2-1	15	CASSVRGSLRHEQFF	TGTGCCAGCAGCGTACGGGGGAGCCTCCGGCATGAGCAGTTCTTC
TRBV5-1	TRBD1	NA	TRBJ1-1	13	CASSTTGTLEAFF	TGCGCCAGCAGCACGACAGGGACCCTAGAAGCTTTCTTT
TRBV6-5	NA	NA	TRBJ2-7	15	CASSYSRSRGYEQYF	TGTGCCAGCAGTTACTCGAGAAGCCGCGGGTACGAGCAGTACTTC
TRBV7-9	TRBD2	NA	TRBJ2-1	19	CASSLVFWTSGSSYNEQFF	TGTGCCAGCAGCTTAGTATTTTGGACTAGCGGGAGCTCCTACAATGAGCAGTTCTTC
TRBV24-1	TRBD1	few	TRBJ2-1	17	CATSDLPATGGFNEQFF	TGTGCCACCAGTGATTTGCCGGCGACAGGGGGTTTCAATGAGCAGTTCTTC
TRBV7-9	TRBD1	NA	TRBJ2-7	16	CASSLHTGTGSYEQYF	TGTGCCAGCAGCCTCCACACCGGGACAGGGTCCTACGAGCAGTACTTC
TRBV7-3	NA	NA	TRBJ1-2	15	CASSLSPGSAYGYTF	TGTGCCAGCAGCTTATCCCCAGGCTCGGCCTATGGCTACACCTTC
TRBV2	NA	NA	TRBJ1-5	16	CASSQNLLLSGRTQHF	TGTGCCAGCAGTCAGAACCTACTTCTTTCGGGTAGGACCCAGCATTTT
TRBV5-4	NA	NA	TRBJ2-7	14	CASSLGRGSYEQYF	TGTGCCAGCAGCTTGGGCCGGGGGAGCTACGAGCAGTACTTC
TRBV7-2	TRBD2	NA	TRBJ2-2	18	CASSFNVGLAGRTGELFF	TGTGCCAGCAGCTTTAACGTGGGACTAGCGGGACGGACCGGGGAGCTGTTTTTT
TRBV5-1	NA	NA	TRBJ2-7	15	CASSLAGVGSYEQYF	TGCGCCAGCAGCTTGGCAGGGGTGGGATCCTACGAGCAGTACTTC
TRBV28	NA	NA	TRBJ2-7	14	CASSLGDTSYEQYF	TGTGCCAGCAGTTTGGGAGACACATCCTACGAGCAGTACTTC
TRBV24-1	TRBD1	NA	TRBJ2-5	13	CATGTGAPETQYF	TGTGCCACGGGGACAGGGGCCCCGGAGACCCAGTACTTC
TRBV4-1	NA	NA	TRBJ1-1	16	CASSRSTGEKGTEAFF	TGCGCCAGCAGCCGGTCGACAGGCGAGAAAGGCACTGAAGCTTTCTTT
TRBV19	TRBD1	NA	TRBJ1-2	15	CASSLTGTANYGYTF	TGTGCCAGTAGTTTGACCGGGACAGCTAACTATGGCTACACCTTC
TRBV27	NA	NA	TRBJ2-1	15	CASSTSGLLAEEQFF	TGTGCCAGCAGTACCTCGGGACTCCTCGCCGAGGAGCAGTTCTTC
TRBV15	TRBD2	NA	TRBJ2-7	14	CATSSPSGRQEQYF	TGTGCCACCAGCAGCCCTAGCGGGAGACAAGAGCAGTACTTC
TRBV6-5	TRBD2	once	TRBJ2-5	16	CASSYGGSGRGETQYF	TGTGCCAGCAGTTACGGAGGCAGCGGGAGGGGAGAGACCCAGTACTTC
TRBV7-2	TRBD2	NA	TRBJ2-3	16	CASSHGLAGLLDTQYF	TGTGCCAGCAGCCACGGACTAGCGGGTCTCTTGGATACGCAGTATTTT
TRBV30	NA	NA	TRBJ2-7	14	CAWSNDGFSYEQYF	TGTGCCTGGAGTAACGACGGGTTCTCCTACGAGCAGTACTTC
TRBV6-1	TRBD1	NA	TRBJ2-3	14	CASSEGTGRNTQYF	TGTGCCAGCAGTGAAGGGACAGGGCGAAATACGCAGTATTTT
TRBV6-5	NA	NA	TRBJ2-1	13	CAIRQGFGNEQFF	TGTGCCATACGGCAGGGGTTTGGGAATGAGCAGTTCTTC
TRBV9	NA	once	TRBJ1-2	15	CASSPGATEPYGYTF	TGTGCCAGCAGCCCGGGCGCGACAGAGCCTTATGGCTACACCTTC
TRBV4-3	TRBD1	NA	TRBJ1-2	16	CASSQDIQGAISGYTF	TGCGCCAGCAGCCAAGATATCCAGGGGGCTATAAGTGGCTACACCTTC
TRBV12-2	NA	few	TRBJ2-2	21	CASRLGIGTGENSPNTGELFF	TGTGCAAGTCGCTTAGGGATAGGGACAGGGGAGAACTCTCCGAACACCGGGGAGCTGTTTTTT
TRBV25-1	NA	once	TRBJ1-1	13	CASSEYKNTEAFF	TGTGCCAGCAGTGAATATAAGAACACTGAAGCTTTCTTT
TRBV5-4	TRBD1	NA	TRBJ1-1	14	CASSSGVTGPEAFF	TGTGCCAGCAGCTCGGGGGTGACAGGGCCTGAAGCTTTCTTT
TRBV5-1	NA	NA	TRBJ2-3	13	CASSPTPESTQYF	TGCGCCAGCAGCCCCACCCCTGAGAGTACGCAGTATTTT
TRBV24-1	TRBD1	NA	TRBJ1-5	17	CATSDLARDRDNQPQHF	TGTGCCACCAGTGATTTGGCAAGGGACAGGGATAATCAGCCCCAGCATTTT
TRBV7-8	NA	NA	TRBJ1-1	15	CASSESGGPNTEAFF	TGTGCCAGCAGCGAATCGGGGGGACCGAACACTGAAGCTTTCTTT
TRBV18	TRBD2	NA	TRBJ2-1	15	CASSPPGGRADEQFF	TGTGCCAGCTCACCACCCGGCGGGAGGGCCGATGAGCAGTTCTTC
TRBV28	NA	NA	TRBJ2-3	12	CASSLVQDTQYF	TGTGCCAGCAGTCTTGTACAAGATACGCAGTATTTT
TRBV10-3	NA	NA	TRBJ1-6	14	CAISPTGGNSPLHF	TGTGCCATCAGTCCGACAGGTGGTAATTCACCCCTCCACTTT
TRBV7-9	NA	NA	TRBJ1-3	15	CASSLGESSGNTIYF	TGTGCCAGCAGCTTAGGAGAGAGCTCTGGAAACACCATATATTTT